This TCR beta chain derives from a study of T cell changes during pregnancy in multiple sclerosis. This clone appeared a single time. Germline trimming cut 5 bases from V and 4 bases from J; bases unmatched to any gene: 8. CDR3 length: 14 amino acids. Per the germline V gene, CDR1 is LGHNA and CDR2 is YNFKEQ. Repertoires were generated with immunoSEQ multiplex PCR, while TCRdb's copy carries only in-frame clones and drops some. The sample shows tens of thousands of clones, about 90% of them seen only once. The clonotype was recovered from a female donor in good health, enrolled as a control in a pregnancy study. Source: peripheral blood, taken in the second trimester of pregnancy. The rearrangement uses TRBV4-2 and TRBJ2-7; TRBD1 matches at 7 bases. For the CDR3, the DNA is TGTGCCAGCAGCAGCCCGGGACAGATATACGAGCAGTACTTC. Translating it yields CASSSPGQIYEQYF.